The entry below gives a single TCR beta chain sequence along with its context. Its antigen is not identified. These data belong to a study of T cell responses to AZD1222 COVID-19 vaccine. The repertoire was sequenced with immunoSEQ multiplex PCR; TCRdb's copy has only in-frame clones and lacks some. The sample records approximately 100,000 clones, around 87% being singletons. CDR1 and CDR2 from the germline V gene are SGHRS and YFSETQ. The V end was cut by 4 bases, the J end by 4 bases, with 15 bases between. The CDR3 runs 16 residues. Points from the study as a whole: Spike was spanned by vaccine-associated CD4 TCRs, which were dominant at 160-218 and 743-854. White British ancestry dominated among donors, who included more females, and clonal diversity was possibly underestimated.

The chain links TRBV5-1 to TRBJ2-6; the D call may be TRBD1 or TRBD2 (5 bases each). This TCR derives from an adult in good health. The sample was peripheral blood, taken on day 0 of AZD1222 vaccination. The CDR3 protein is CASSPRPGAGANVLTF. The CDR3 DNA follows: TGCGCCAGCAGCCCGAGGCCCGGGGCAGGGGCCAACGTCCTGACTTTC.